This passage covers 11 T cell receptor beta chains from one sample sequenced in a study of cytomegalovirus exposure and HLA in healthy donors. PCR amplification relied on 60 Vbeta primers (plus 13 Jbeta primers). Repertoires were generated with immunoSEQ multiplex PCR, while TCRdb's copy carries only in-frame clones and drops some. Of 110,000 or so clones detected, roughly 70% appear once; the ten largest clones hold roughly 12%. The specimen was PBMCs. Receptors were obtained from a woman in her forties or fifties in good health and CMV-seropositive.

In this sample, this clone turned up a few times. The V call is TRBV27, the J call TRBJ2-5; D gene ambiguous. Gene TRBJ2-7 matches the end of the DNA better, so the J call may be wrong. The length of the CDR3 is 15 residues. Germline CDR1 MNHEY, CDR2 SMNVEV (reference sequence). The DNA of the CDR3 is TGTGCCAGCAGTTCCGGTTCTCTGATAGCCTACGAGCAGTACTTC. Translating gives CASSSGSLIAYEQYF.

The chain recombines TRBV6-5 with TRBJ2-7; 7 positions agree with TRBD2. With 6 bases clipped from V and 4 bases from J, the junction kept 6 bases outside the gene matches. The CDR3 spans 13 residues. Germline assignment: CDR1 MNHEY and CDR2 SVGAGI. CDR3 bases: TGTGCCAGCAGCCGCGCGGGAGTTTACGAGCAGTACTTC. Translation gives CASSRAGVYEQYF.

CDR3 sequence: CASSPRGSGGSYNEQFF. The CDR3 nucleotides read TGTGCCAGCAGCCCTAGAGGTAGCGGGGGCTCCTACAATGAGCAGTTCTTC. The genes are TRBV7-2 and TRBJ2-1, with 9 bases fitting TRBD2. V lost 5 bases and J lost 0; bases outside the gene matches: 8. Germline V lookup: CDR1 SGHTA, CDR2 FQGNSA. The CDR3 extends over 17 amino acids.

The chain employs TRBV7-2 and TRBJ2-1; maybe TRBD2 (6 bases). The germline V gene has CDR1 SGHTA and CDR2 FQGNSA. This CDR3 is 14 amino acids long. V gave up 5 bases and J gave up 7 bases, with 15 bases separating them. CDR3 amino acids: CASSTQVEGNEQFF. The CDR3, as DNA: TGTGCCAGCAGCACCCAGGTGGAGGGTAATGAGCAGTTCTTC.

With regard to this clone: The sample contains more than one DNA sequence encoding this CDR3. As DNA, the CDR3 is TGTGCCAGTAGTATAGGTTCGAGCTACGAGCAGTACTTC. It is translated as CASSIGSSYEQYF. The chain has TRBV19 and TRBJ2-7; the D is unclear. The V end was cut by 1 base, the J end by 3 bases, with 7 bases between. This CDR3 has 13 amino acids. Germline V gene sequence: CDR1 LNHDA, CDR2 SQIVND (reference sequence).

The chain employs TRBV18 and TRBJ1-4, with unresolved D. The CDR3 totals 14 residues. V was pared by 6 bases and J by 8 bases, with 16 bases between. In germline, CDR1 is KGHSH, CDR2 LQKENI. CDR3 amino acids: CASSPKHSSEKLFF. In DNA, the CDR3 is TGTGCCAGCTCCCCCAAGCATTCATCCGAAAAACTGTTTTTT. Full variable domain (remainder filled in from reference TRBV18 and TRBJ1-4): NAGVMQNPRHLVRRRGQEARLRCSPMKGHSHVYWYRQLPEEGLKFMVYLQKENIIDESGMPKERFSAEFPKEGPSILRIQQVVRGDSAAYFCASSPKHSSEKLFFGSGTQLSVL.

This chain connects TRBV5-4 to TRBJ2-7; 7 bases line up with TRBD2. Germline assignment: CDR1 SGHNT and CDR2 YYREEE (reference sequence). The V segment lost 0 bases and the J segment 3 bases; nucleotides outside the gene matches: 9. The CDR3 is 16 amino acids. CDR3 amino acids: CASSLGPREKHYEQYF. In nucleotides, the CDR3 is TGTGCCAGCAGCTTGGGTCCGCGGGAGAAGCACTACGAGCAGTACTTC. Full variable domain (missing parts from reference TRBV5-4 and TRBJ2-7): ETGVTQSPTHLIKTRGQQVTLRCSSQSGHNTVSWYQQALGQGPQFIFQYYREEENGRGNFPPRFSGLQFPNYSSELNVNALELDDSALYLCASSLGPREKHYEQYFGPGTRLTVT.

This chain joins TRBV25-1 and TRBJ1-5; TRBD1 agrees at 7 bases. This CDR3 comprises 15 residues. The J segment lost 2 bases and the V segment lost 5 bases, leaving 6 bases of the junction unmatched. Germline assignment: CDR1 MGHDK and CDR2 SYGVNS. The CDR3 nucleotides are TGTGCCAGCAGTTCCAGGGGGAAGGGCAATCAGCCCCAGCATTTT. This sequence encodes CASSSRGKGNQPQHF. The full variable domain, completed using reference TRBV25-1 and TRBJ1-5, is EADIYQTPRYLVIGTGKKITLECSQTMGHDKMYWYQQDPGMELHLIHYSYGVNSTEKGDLSSESTVSRIRTEHFPLTLESARPSHTSQYLCASSSRGKGNQPQHFGDGTRLSIL.

The rearrangement links TRBV30 to TRBJ1-1, with D uncertain. CDR1 is GTSNPN, CDR2 SVGIG, per germline (reference sequence). V shed 2 bases and J shed 1 base, with 8 bases lying between them. CDR3 size: 13 residues. The CDR3 protein is CAWSPFPNTEAFF. DNA of the CDR3: TGTGCCTGGAGTCCTTTCCCGAACACTGAAGCTTTCTTT.

The chain employs TRBV5-8 and TRBJ2-1; 11 nucleotides match TRBD2. The V gene's germline CDR1 is SGHTS and CDR2 YDEGEE. Trimming at V came to 2 bases and at J to 6 bases, leaving 4 bases not matched to a gene. CDR3 length: 15 residues. The CDR3 region has the DNA TGTGCCAGCAGCTTCTGGCTAGCGGGAGGCAATGAGCAGTTCTTC. Its protein product is CASSFWLAGGNEQFF. Complete variable domain (other parts from reference TRBV5-8 and TRBJ2-1): EAGVTQSPTHLIKTRGQQATLRCSPISGHTSVYWYQQALGLGLQFLLWYDEGEERNRGNFPPRFSGRQFPNYSSELNVNALELEDSALYLCASSFWLAGGNEQFFGPGTRLTVL.

The V call is TRBV5-1, the J call TRBJ2-4; TRBD2 agrees at 8 bases. Germline CDR1 is SGHRS and CDR2 is YFSETQ. Trimming removed 4 bases from V and 6 bases from J; junction bases left unmatched: 12. The CDR3 is 16 residues long. The DNA of the CDR3 is TGCGCCAGCAGCAGGCCGGGACTAGAAACGGGAAACATTCAGTACTTC. This gives the protein CASSRPGLETGNIQYF.